The 15 T cell receptor beta chains reported below all come from one sample, sequenced in a study of chemoradiotherapy in HPV16-positive cancers. Sequenced by immunoSEQ multiplex PCR; TCRdb stores in-frame clones only, minus some. This sample carries about 12,000 clones, less than 80% of them seen once, and the ten largest clones take 8.3%. This material was obtained from a patient who underwent chemoradiotherapy. The receptor source for this set is a human donor with HPV-associated anogenital cancer.

The V gene is TRBV5-1, the J gene TRBJ2-7; possibly TRBD1 for D (6 bases). The CDR3 has 14 residues. V lost 5 bases and J 2 bases, leaving 14 bases between the germline ends. Germline V lookup: CDR1 SGHRS, CDR2 YFSETQ. The CDR3 region has the DNA TGCGCCAGCAGAATAGGACAGAATGCCTACGAGCAGTACTTC. This gives the protein CASRIGQNAYEQYF.

The chain couples TRBV4-2 to TRBJ2-3; D call uncertain. Germline V lookup: CDR1 LGHNA, CDR2 YNFKEQ. This CDR3 has 15 amino acids. V gave up 1 base and J gave up 4 bases, with 12 bases separating them. CDR3 in amino acids: CASSQVPLTPDTQYF. For the CDR3, the DNA is TGTGCCAGCAGCCAAGTGCCTCTCACCCCAGATACGCAGTATTTT.

The CDR3 DNA reads as TGTGCCAGCAGCCCCCCGATAAGGGGCGGCGATACGCAGTATTTT. This encodes CASSPPIRGGDTQYF. This rearrangement joins TRBV7-9 to TRBJ2-3; D may be TRBD1 (5 bases). Germline CDR1 SEHNR, CDR2 FQNEAQ (reference sequence). V lost 5 bases and J 6 bases, leaving 18 bases between the germline ends. There are 15 residues in the CDR3.

This rearrangement joins TRBV28 to TRBJ2-3; possibly TRBD1 for D (7 bases). V lost 7 bases, J lost 3 bases, and 14 bases lay in between. Looked up from germline, CDR1 is MDHEN and CDR2 is SYDVKM. This CDR3 is built from 14 residues. As DNA, the CDR3 is TGTGCCAGCACCTCGACAGGGAGGACAGATACGCAGTATTTT. It specifies CASTSTGRTDTQYF.

The chain has TRBV5-6 and TRBJ2-7; the match to TRBD2 covers 9 bases. CDR1 and CDR2 (germline): SGHDT, YYEEEE. J lost 2 bases, V lost 0 bases, and 3 bases had no gene match. The CDR3 extends over 15 amino acids. Here the CDR3 DNA reads TGTGCCAGCAGCTTGGCAGCGGGAGGCCCCTACGAGCAGTACTTC. This translates into CASSLAAGGPYEQYF.

This clone came up a few times. The chain recombines TRBV30 with TRBJ1-5; no firm D call. Germline V gene sequence: CDR1 GTSNPN, CDR2 SVGIG (reference sequence). The length of the CDR3 is 13 residues. V gave up 3 bases and J gave up 3 bases, with 9 bases separating them. The CDR3 nucleotides are TGTGCCTGGAGCGCCGACCTCAATCAGCCCCAGCATTTT. Translated, it gives CAWSADLNQPQHF.

The genes are TRBV28 and TRBJ2-1, with TRBD2 identical over 12 bases. Germline V lookup: CDR1 MDHEN, CDR2 SYDVKM. J was trimmed by 0 bases and V by 3 bases; bases with no gene match: 9. CDR3 size: 19 residues. Here the CDR3 reads CASSFARTSGVSSYNEQFF. The CDR3, as DNA: TGTGCCAGCAGTTTCGCGAGGACTAGCGGGGTAAGCTCCTACAATGAGCAGTTCTTC.

The chain is built from TRBV2 and TRBJ2-2, with a possible D match to TRBD2 (5 bases). Per germline, CDR1 SNHLY and CDR2 FYNNEI. V was pared by 4 bases and J by 5 bases, with 8 bases between. CDR3 size: 13 residues. The CDR3 DNA follows: TGTGCCAGCAGTGTTCGAGGGACCGGGGAGCTGTTTTTT. Translation gives CASSVRGTGELFF.

The CDR3 is CAVRGTGKNIQYF. The CDR3, as DNA: TGTGCCGTCCGGGGGACTGGCAAAAACATTCAGTACTTC. The chain has TRBV6-1 and TRBJ2-4; possibly TRBD2 for D (6 bases). The V gene lost 11 bases and the J gene lost 3 bases, with 14 bases spanning the gap. This CDR3 is 13 amino acids long. Germline V gives CDR1 MNHNS, CDR2 SASEGT.

V and J are TRBV5-1 and TRBJ1-6; 8 positions agree with TRBD1. The CDR3 has 18 residues. Germline-derived CDR1 and CDR2 are SGHRS and YFSETQ. The V and J ends lost 0 bases and 5 bases, in that order; junction bases with no gene match: 10. This chain's CDR3 is CASSLVSTGDPNNSPLHF. The CDR3 DNA follows: TGCGCCAGCAGCTTGGTTTCGACAGGGGACCCCAATAATTCACCCCTCCACTTT.

The J gene is TRBJ1-4, the V gene TRBV9, with 7 bases matching TRBD1. The CDR3 loop spans 17 amino acids. Germline trimming cut 3 bases from V and 1 base from J; bases unmatched to any gene: 9. Per germline, CDR1 SGDLS and CDR2 YYNGEE. The CDR3 DNA follows: TGTGCCAGCAGCGCTCAGGACAGGATGATAACTAATGAAAAACTGTTTTTT. Amino acids: CASSAQDRMITNEKLFF. The variable domain in full, completed from reference TRBV9 and TRBJ1-4, reads DSGVTQTPKHLITATGQRVTLRCSPRSGDLSVYWYQQSLDQGLQFLIQYYNGEERAKGNILERFSAQQFPDLHSELNLSSLELGDSALYFCASSAQDRMITNEKLFFGSGTQLSVL.

This chain uses TRBV30 with TRBJ1-6; D call uncertain. Germline V lookup: CDR1 GTSNPN, CDR2 SVGIG (reference sequence). The CDR3 runs 14 residues. Trimming cost V 2 bases and J 7 bases, with 12 bases left between them. CDR3 nucleotide sequence: TGTGCCTGGAGTCAAGACGGTCAGAATTCACCCCTCCACTTT. Its translation: CAWSQDGQNSPLHF.

Here the CDR3 reads CASKRGLTEAFF. Written as DNA, the CDR3 is TGTGCCAGCAAGAGGGGGCTCACTGAAGCTTTCTTT. The chain employs TRBV5-6 and TRBJ1-1; 7 nucleotides agree with TRBD1. CDR1 is SGHDT and CDR2 is YYEEEE in the germline V gene. This CDR3 region has 12 residues. J was trimmed by 4 bases and V by 6 bases; bases with no gene match: 3.

V is TRBV18 and J is TRBJ1-2; maybe TRBD1 (5 bases). CDR3 length equals 13 residues. V was clipped by 1 base and J by 2 bases, with 5 bases between them. Germline V CDR1 and CDR2: KGHSH, LQKENI. CDR3 in amino acids: CASSPQGNYGYTF. DNA of the CDR3: TGTGCCAGCTCACCACAGGGGAACTATGGCTACACCTTC.

This clone was picked up one time. The V and J genes are TRBV10-2 and TRBJ2-1; no reliable D call. V gave up 4 bases and J gave up 3 bases, with 10 bases separating them. The germline CDR1 and CDR2 sequences are WSHSY and SAAADI. This CDR3 has 14 amino acids. CDR3 bases: TGCGCCAGCAGTGTCCGTCAGAGCTACAATGAGCAGTTCTTC. Protein: CASSVRQSYNEQFF.